The rows below give T cell receptor beta chains drawn from one sample of a study of T-cell memory formation after mild COVID-19. Using its own MiXCR run on the 5' RACE reads, TCRdb lists one record per CDR3 protein. The sample contains 190,000 or so distinct CDR3 sequences, 20% to 25% of which appear only once. Sample: PBMCs or a T cell subset sorted from them (not recorded which). These receptors were obtained from an adult woman who had mild COVID-19 (a few samples of this study predate the infection). Cell type and time point are not known. The CDR3 runs from the conserved cysteine through the conserved F or W. The order of the fields is CDR3 protein, CDR3 DNA, D gene, J gene, clone size, V gene. A D gene is named only where the DNA matches it firmly. Size is stated for part of the rows, as once, few or many counts, or as a class when the clone is expanded.

CDR3aa: CASSIRADTEAFF; CDR3nt: TGCGCCAGCAGCATACGGGCCGACACTGAAGCTTTCTTT; d_gene: -; j_gene: TRBJ1-1; abundance: -; v_gene: TRBV5-1
CDR3aa: CASSLSSGDVYNEQFF; CDR3nt: TGCGCCAGCAGCCTTTCATCGGGGGATGTCTACAATGAGCAGTTCTTC; d_gene: -; j_gene: TRBJ2-1; abundance: few; v_gene: TRBV4-1
CDR3aa: CASSVDTGGTNYGYTF; CDR3nt: TGTGCCAGCAGCGTAGATACAGGGGGCACTAACTATGGCTACACCTTC; d_gene: TRBD1; j_gene: TRBJ1-2; abundance: few; v_gene: TRBV9
CDR3aa: CAISETGEGKADTQYF; CDR3nt: TGTGCCATCAGTGAAACAGGGGAGGGGAAGGCAGATACGCAGTATTTT; d_gene: -; j_gene: TRBJ2-3; abundance: -; v_gene: TRBV10-3
CDR3aa: CASSLFRWDQPQHF; CDR3nt: TGTGCCAGCAGCCTATTCAGGTGGGATCAGCCCCAGCATTTT; d_gene: -; j_gene: TRBJ1-5; abundance: -; v_gene: TRBV12-3/TRBV12-4
CDR3aa: CASTKRPLDTEAFF; CDR3nt: TGTGCCAGCACCAAGAGACCGTTGGACACTGAAGCTTTCTTT; d_gene: -; j_gene: TRBJ1-1; abundance: few; v_gene: TRBV6-2/TRBV6-3
CDR3aa: CASRSGLAGYLYEQYF; CDR3nt: TGTGCCAGCAGATCGGGACTAGCGGGGTACTTATACGAGCAGTACTTC; d_gene: TRBD2; j_gene: TRBJ2-7; abundance: few; v_gene: TRBV27
CDR3aa: CASSASDRSSYNEQFF; CDR3nt: TGTGCCAGCAGTGCGTCCGATCGAAGCTCCTACAATGAGCAGTTCTTC; d_gene: -; j_gene: TRBJ2-1; abundance: -; v_gene: TRBV6-5
CDR3aa: CAISESVLGTGVYEQYF; CDR3nt: TGTGCCATCAGTGAGTCTGTCTTGGGAACAGGAGTCTACGAGCAGTACTTC; d_gene: -; j_gene: TRBJ2-7; abundance: -; v_gene: TRBV10-3
CDR3aa: CSAPVNRYF; CDR3nt: TGCAGCGCACCGGTAAATAGGTACTTC; d_gene: -; j_gene: TRBJ2-4; abundance: -; v_gene: TRBV29-1
CDR3aa: CASRYSNQPQHF; CDR3nt: TGTGCCAGCAGGTATAGCAATCAGCCCCAGCATTTT; d_gene: -; j_gene: TRBJ1-5; abundance: -; v_gene: TRBV2
CDR3aa: CASSPAGVNEQYF; CDR3nt: TGTGCCAGCAGTCCAGCGGGTGTCAACGAGCAGTACTTC; d_gene: -; j_gene: TRBJ2-7; abundance: few; v_gene: TRBV12-3/TRBV12-4
CDR3aa: CASRTGTDSTGELFF; CDR3nt: TGTGCCAGTAGGACCGGGACTGATTCAACCGGGGAGCTGTTTTTT; d_gene: -; j_gene: TRBJ2-2; abundance: few; v_gene: TRBV7-9
CDR3aa: CASSISTGAGGEQFF; CDR3nt: TGTGCCAGCAGCATCTCGACAGGGGCTGGAGGTGAGCAGTTCTTC; d_gene: TRBD1; j_gene: TRBJ2-1; abundance: few; v_gene: TRBV11-2
CDR3aa: CASSLGVIAQGPRSYEQYF; CDR3nt: TGTGCCAGCAGCTTAGGAGTTATTGCACAGGGCCCTCGGAGCTACGAGCAGTACTTC; d_gene: -; j_gene: TRBJ2-7; abundance: -; v_gene: TRBV7-2
CDR3aa: CASSPAEHGRGTEAFF; CDR3nt: TGTGCCAGCAGCCCAGCCGAGCATGGGCGGGGCACTGAAGCTTTCTTT; d_gene: -; j_gene: TRBJ1-1; abundance: few; v_gene: TRBV11-1
CDR3aa: CASSSGQVGSNEQYF; CDR3nt: TGTGCCAGCAGCTCGGGACAGGTGGGATCCAACGAGCAGTACTTC; d_gene: TRBD1; j_gene: TRBJ2-7; abundance: few; v_gene: TRBV7-9
CDR3aa: CASSLRVGNQPQHF; CDR3nt: TGTGCCAGCAGTTTACGGGTCGGCAATCAGCCCCAGCATTTT; d_gene: -; j_gene: TRBJ1-5; abundance: -; v_gene: TRBV6-5
CDR3aa: CASSFDGQAVYGYTF; CDR3nt: TGCGCCAGCAGCTTTGACGGACAGGCGGTCTATGGCTACACCTTC; d_gene: TRBD1; j_gene: TRBJ1-2; abundance: -; v_gene: TRBV5-1
CDR3aa: CASLGATSSYNEQFF; CDR3nt: TGTGCCAGTTTGGGGGCTACGAGCTCCTACAATGAGCAGTTCTTC; d_gene: -; j_gene: TRBJ2-1; abundance: few; v_gene: TRBV12-3/TRBV12-4
CDR3aa: CASTQQERPYEQYF; CDR3nt: TGCGCCAGCACCCAGCAGGAAAGGCCCTACGAGCAGTACTTC; d_gene: -; j_gene: TRBJ2-7; abundance: few; v_gene: TRBV5-1
CDR3aa: CASTGEPEMNTEAFF; CDR3nt: TGTGCCAGTACAGGGGAACCAGAAATGAACACTGAAGCTTTCTTT; d_gene: TRBD1; j_gene: TRBJ1-1; abundance: -; v_gene: TRBV7-9
CDR3aa: CASSPDRARETQYF; CDR3nt: TGTGCCAGCAGCCCGGACAGGGCACGAGAGACCCAGTACTTC; d_gene: TRBD1; j_gene: TRBJ2-5; abundance: -; v_gene: TRBV6-5
CDR3aa: CASSFLSGTDTQYF; CDR3nt: TGTGCCAGCAGTTTCCTCTCGGGCACAGATACGCAGTATTTT; d_gene: -; j_gene: TRBJ2-3; abundance: -; v_gene: TRBV28
CDR3aa: CASSLDLNEQFF; CDR3nt: TGTGCCAGCAGCTTAGACCTCAATGAGCAGTTCTTC; d_gene: -; j_gene: TRBJ2-1; abundance: -; v_gene: TRBV7-9
CDR3aa: CASSYKPRTENYGYTF; CDR3nt: TGTGCCAGCAGTTACAAACCTAGGACAGAGAACTATGGCTACACCTTC; d_gene: -; j_gene: TRBJ1-2; abundance: -; v_gene: TRBV6-5
CDR3aa: CSAPSHRNTEAFF; CDR3nt: TGCAGTGCTCCCTCCCATAGGAACACTGAAGCTTTCTTT; d_gene: -; j_gene: TRBJ1-1; abundance: -; v_gene: TRBV20-1
CDR3aa: CASSKIGRTVYEQYF; CDR3nt: TGTGCCAGCAGCAAGATTGGAAGGACCGTATACGAGCAGTACTTC; d_gene: -; j_gene: TRBJ2-7; abundance: many; v_gene: TRBV21-1
CDR3aa: CASSQDLAGGFGTGELFF; CDR3nt: TGCGCCAGCAGCCAAGATCTTGCAGGGGGCTTCGGCACCGGGGAGCTGTTTTTT; d_gene: TRBD1; j_gene: TRBJ2-2; abundance: -; v_gene: TRBV4-1
CDR3aa: CASSYSNSLSYEQYF; CDR3nt: TGTGCCAGCAGTTACTCGAATAGCTTAAGCTACGAGCAGTACTTC; d_gene: -; j_gene: TRBJ2-7; abundance: -; v_gene: TRBV6-5
CDR3aa: CASRDGPRELFF; CDR3nt: TGCGCCAGCAGGGACGGACCCCGGGAGCTGTTTTTT; d_gene: -; j_gene: TRBJ2-2; abundance: -; v_gene: TRBV5-1
CDR3aa: CASSTPNNEQFF; CDR3nt: TGCGCCAGCAGCACGCCTAACAATGAGCAGTTCTTC; d_gene: -; j_gene: TRBJ2-1; abundance: -; v_gene: TRBV4-3
CDR3aa: CASKSTGEAFF; CDR3nt: TGTGCCAGCAAATCGACAGGGGAAGCTTTCTTT; d_gene: TRBD1; j_gene: TRBJ1-1; abundance: -; v_gene: TRBV27
CDR3aa: CSVLAVNSYEQYF; CDR3nt: TGCAGCGTACTAGCGGTCAATTCCTACGAGCAGTACTTC; d_gene: TRBD2; j_gene: TRBJ2-7; abundance: few; v_gene: TRBV29-1
CDR3aa: CASSLGPGAFYEQYF; CDR3nt: TGTGCCAGCAGCTTGGGGCCAGGGGCTTTCTACGAGCAGTACTTC; d_gene: -; j_gene: TRBJ2-7; abundance: -; v_gene: TRBV5-6
CDR3aa: CASSPPAGVLYEQYF; CDR3nt: TGTGCCAGCAGCCCACCAGCGGGAGTTTTATACGAGCAGTACTTC; d_gene: TRBD2; j_gene: TRBJ2-7; abundance: few; v_gene: TRBV7-9
CDR3aa: CASSFGQGHTEAFF; CDR3nt: TGTGCCAGCAGCTTCGGGCAGGGTCACACTGAAGCTTTCTTT; d_gene: -; j_gene: TRBJ1-1; abundance: -; v_gene: TRBV7-9
CDR3aa: CASNSGTERGYTF; CDR3nt: TGCGCCAGCAACTCCGGGACAGAACGAGGCTACACCTTC; d_gene: TRBD1; j_gene: TRBJ1-2; abundance: few; v_gene: TRBV4-1
CDR3aa: CASSIDGQMNTEAFF; CDR3nt: TGTGCCAGTAGTATAGACGGACAGATGAACACTGAAGCTTTCTTT; d_gene: -; j_gene: TRBJ1-1; abundance: -; v_gene: TRBV19
CDR3aa: CASSVRQDQLTDTQYF; CDR3nt: TGTGCCAGCAGCGTGCGACAGGACCAACTCACAGATACGCAGTATTTT; d_gene: -; j_gene: TRBJ2-3; abundance: -; v_gene: TRBV9
CDR3aa: CASSQGPWTGGSTF; CDR3nt: TGCGCCAGCAGCCAAGGACCTTGGACAGGGGGAAGCACCTTC; d_gene: TRBD1; j_gene: TRBJ1-2; abundance: -; v_gene: TRBV4-1
CDR3aa: CASSFLGSTYEQYF; CDR3nt: TGTGCCAGCAGCTTCCTAGGGAGCACCTACGAGCAGTACTTC; d_gene: -; j_gene: TRBJ2-7; abundance: -; v_gene: TRBV5-5
CDR3aa: CASSQFKGTDTQYF; CDR3nt: TGTGCCAGCAGCCAATTTAAGGGGACAGATACGCAGTATTTT; d_gene: -; j_gene: TRBJ2-3; abundance: few; v_gene: TRBV4-2
CDR3aa: CATSRGQGWNTEAFF; CDR3nt: TGTGCCACCAGCAGGGGACAGGGCTGGAACACTGAAGCTTTCTTT; d_gene: TRBD1; j_gene: TRBJ1-1; abundance: -; v_gene: TRBV15
CDR3aa: CASSEIGFQETQYF; CDR3nt: TGTGCCAGCAGTGAAATTGGGTTCCAAGAGACCCAGTACTTC; d_gene: -; j_gene: TRBJ2-5; abundance: -; v_gene: TRBV6-1
CDR3aa: CASSLVGGNGIEQFF; CDR3nt: TGTGCCAGCAGCCTAGTTGGAGGGAACGGTATTGAGCAGTTCTTC; d_gene: -; j_gene: TRBJ2-1; abundance: -; v_gene: TRBV9
CDR3aa: CSAVPASGRMVYEQYF; CDR3nt: TGCAGCGCCGTCCCGGCTAGCGGGCGGATGGTCTACGAGCAGTACTTC; d_gene: TRBD2; j_gene: TRBJ2-7; abundance: few; v_gene: TRBV29-1
CDR3aa: CASSSSLGSNEQYF; CDR3nt: TGTGCCAGCAGCTCGTCACTAGGAAGTAACGAGCAGTACTTC; d_gene: -; j_gene: TRBJ2-7; abundance: -; v_gene: TRBV7-2
CDR3aa: CASSLDAGAKYNEQFF; CDR3nt: TGCGCCAGCAGCTTGGATGCCGGGGCAAAGTACAATGAGCAGTTCTTC; d_gene: -; j_gene: TRBJ2-1; abundance: -; v_gene: TRBV5-1
CDR3aa: CASSLMGSYNEQFF; CDR3nt: TGTGCCAGCAGCCTCATGGGGTCCTACAATGAGCAGTTCTTC; d_gene: -; j_gene: TRBJ2-1; abundance: -; v_gene: TRBV12-3/TRBV12-4